The text below deals with one T cell receptor (beta chain). 60 Vbeta and 13 Jbeta primers were used in PCR. Profiled with immunoSEQ multiplex PCR; TCRdb holds only in-frame clones, not every one. Here the sample spans approximately 160,000 clones, around four fifths being singletons. The entry originates in a study of cytomegalovirus exposure and HLA in healthy donors. Germline CDR1 ENHRY, CDR2 SYGVKD. The CDR3 has 15 amino acids. Deletions cut 2 bases from V and 0 bases from J, with 10 bases between. The chain is built from TRBV10-3 and TRBJ1-1, with a possible D match to TRBD1 (6 bases). This receptor was obtained from a man younger than 30 in good health and CMV-seropositive. Material: PBMCs. CDR3: CAISESKGVNTEAFF. CDR3 coding DNA: TGTGCCATCAGTGAGAGTAAGGGGGTGAACACTGAAGCTTTCTTT.